Listed below are T cell receptor beta chains from one sample, sequenced in a study of shared clonotypes between healthy human individuals. TCRdb keeps only in-frame clones here, not all; method: immunoSEQ multiplex PCR. The sample yields 1.5 million to 2.5 million clones, about 95% seen once. The source material was naive CD8+ T cells sorted from blood. These TCRs come from a man younger than 35 in good health. Both conserved end residues are part of each CDR3. A D gene is named only where the DNA matches it firmly. Rows give clone size only sometimes, using once, few, many, or a class for an expanded clone.

j_call clone_size d_call v_call cdr3_nt cdr3_aa
TRBJ2-5 . . TRBV28 TGTGCCAGCAGTTTATTCGTGGGTTCAGAGACCCAGTACTTC CASSLFVGSETQYF
TRBJ2-7 . . TRBV11-1 TGTGCCAGCAGCCCAATGGTGGCAGGGGCTTTCTTCGAGCAGTACTTC CASSPMVAGAFFEQYF
TRBJ1-5 . . TRBV6-1 TGTGCCAGCAGTGACCAGCCCGGCCCTAATCAGCCCCAGCATTTT CASSDQPGPNQPQHF
TRBJ1-2 . . TRBV14 TGTGCCAGCAGCCAAGGCAGGGTCTTGCATGGCTACACCTTC CASSQGRVLHGYTF
TRBJ1-2 . . TRBV7-9 TGTGCCAGCAGCTTTTCCGGCCGTGGGGGCTCGGATGGCTACACCTTC CASSFSGRGGSDGYTF
TRBJ2-7 . TRBD1 TRBV2 TGTGCCAGCAGTGGGGGACAGGGGCAAAACTACGAGCAGTACTTC CASSGGQGQNYEQYF
TRBJ2-7 . . TRBV6-1 TGTGCCAGCAGTGAAGCGCTAAGGACGGACTACGAGCAGTACTTC CASSEALRTDYEQYF
TRBJ2-3 . . TRBV9 TGTGCCAGCAGCGTATTTCAGGGCACAGATACGCAGTATTTT CASSVFQGTDTQYF
TRBJ1-6 . . TRBV5-6 TGTGCCAGCAGCTTAGATGGCTCCTATAATTCACCCCTCCACTTT CASSLDGSYNSPLHF
TRBJ2-5 . TRBD1 TRBV27 TGTGCCAGCAGTGGCGGGACAGGGGGCGAAGAGACCCAGTACTTC CASSGGTGGEETQYF
TRBJ2-2 . . TRBV19 TGTGCCAGCTGGAAGGCGAACACCGGGGAGCTGTTTTTT CASWKANTGELFF
TRBJ2-7 . TRBD1 TRBV15 TGTGCCACCAGCAGTCCGCCCGGACAGGGTTACGAGCAGTACTTC CATSSPPGQGYEQYF
TRBJ1-2 . . TRBV28 TGTGCCAGCAGTTTATTAGGGCGAATCAATGGCTACACCTTC CASSLLGRINGYTF
TRBJ1-2 . . TRBV9 TGTGCCAGCAGCGCCGGGACGGGAACTAACTATGGCTACACCTTC CASSAGTGTNYGYTF
TRBJ2-5 . TRBD1 TRBV4-1 TGCGCCAGCAGCCAAGTACCGGGACAGGACCATCAAGAGACCCAGTACTTC CASSQVPGQDHQETQYF
TRBJ1-2 . . TRBV4-1 TGCGCCAGCAGCCAATCGGCCACGGGGTATGGCTACACCTTC CASSQSATGYGYTF
TRBJ1-6 . . TRBV11-2 TGTGCCAGCAGCTCCCAGGGAGGGGTGTTTGCACCCCTCCACTTT CASSSQGGVFAPLHF
TRBJ1-1 . . TRBV19 TGTGCCAGTAGTATCGTACAGGGTGGCACTGAAGCTTTCTTT CASSIVQGGTEAFF
TRBJ1-1 . . TRBV19 TGTGCCAGTAGTATGACAATGAACACTGAAGCTTTCTTT CASSMTMNTEAFF
TRBJ2-7 . . TRBV2 TGTGCCAGCAGTGAAGGGTTGTCCGCCAGCTCCTACGAGCAGTACTTC CASSEGLSASSYEQYF
TRBJ1-1 . . TRBV6-5 TGTGCCAGCAGTTACTCAGACGAGGACACTGAAGCTTTCTTT CASSYSDEDTEAFF
TRBJ2-1 . TRBD2 TRBV27 TGTGCCAGCAGTCCGACTAGCGGGGACTACAATGAGCAGTTCTTC CASSPTSGDYNEQFF
TRBJ2-3 . . TRBV10-2 TGCGCCAGGAGGATAGGGAAGGGCACAGATACGCAGTATTTT CARRIGKGTDTQYF
TRBJ1-4 . TRBD1 TRBV7-9 TGTGCCAGCAGCTTAAACGAGGGGGACAGGGTCGAAAAACTGTTTTTT CASSLNEGDRVEKLFF
TRBJ2-5 . . TRBV6-1 TGTGCCAGCAGTGCGCGCCCAGATGGAGAGACCCAGTACTTC CASSARPDGETQYF
TRBJ2-7 once . TRBV10-3 TGTGCCATCAGTGAGTCCAATCGCCCCGAGGTCTGGGGGCAGTACTTC CAISESNRPEVWGQYF
TRBJ2-7 . . TRBV30 TGTGCCTGGAGTCTCGGCGGAAGCTCCTACGAGCAGTACTTC CAWSLGGSSYEQYF
TRBJ2-7 . TRBD1 TRBV5-5 TGTGCCAGCAGCTTTCCGGGACAGGACTACGAGCAGTACTTC CASSFPGQDYEQYF
TRBJ2-3 . . TRBV27 TGTGCCAGCAGTTCCCCCTTTCTAGCGTACGATCTTGGGGGCACAGATACGCAGTATTTT CASSSPFLAYDLGGTDTQYF
TRBJ1-2 . TRBD1 TRBV4-1 TGCGCCAGCAGCCAAGAGGACAGGGCGCGGGGCTACACCTTC CASSQEDRARGYTF
TRBJ1-1 . TRBD1 TRBV27 TGTGCCAGCAGGCCAGGGGGCTGGGGTGAAGCTTTCTTT CASRPGGWGEAFF
TRBJ2-7 . . TRBV2 TGTGCCAGCAGTGCCTCCAGGACGGGGTCCTACGAGCAGTACTTC CASSASRTGSYEQYF
TRBJ2-1 . . TRBV7-9 TGTGCCAGCAGCAATTCGGCGACGGCGAACCTTAATGAGCAGTTCTTC CASSNSATANLNEQFF
TRBJ2-7 . . TRBV10-3 TGTGCCATCAGTGGTACAGCGTTCTACGAGCAGTACTTC CAISGTAFYEQYF
TRBJ1-3 . . TRBV30 TGTGCCTGGGGGACGGTTAGCTCTGGAAACACCATATATTTT CAWGTVSSGNTIYF
TRBJ2-7 . . TRBV13 TGTGCCAGCAGCTGGGGTACGACCTACGAGCAGTACTTC CASSWGTTYEQYF
TRBJ1-5 . . TRBV7-4 TGTGCCAGCAGCTTAACCCACAGGGCCGGTAGCAATCAGCCCCAGCATTTT CASSLTHRAGSNQPQHF
TRBJ1-1 once . TRBV5-1 TGCGCCAGCAGTGGTCAACGCGGTCGGGGCCGGCCGAACACTGAAGCTTTCTTT CASSGQRGRGRPNTEAFF
TRBJ2-1 once . TRBV9 TGTGCCAGCAGCGTAGCTGTCGGAGTCTCCTACAATGAGCAGTTCTTC CASSVAVGVSYNEQFF
TRBJ2-7 . TRBD2 TRBV27 TGTGCCAGCAGTTCGCCGGGACTAGCGGGATCCCACGAGCAGTACTTC CASSSPGLAGSHEQYF